This T cell receptor (beta chain) was recorded in a study of naive and memory T cell subsets. V was pared by 7 bases and J by 8 bases, with 20 bases between. The CDR3 spans 13 residues. Germline V gives CDR1 GTSNPN, CDR2 SVGIG (reference sequence). Two oligonucleotides, mixed equimolar, formed the beta constant-region primer covering TRBC1 and TRBC2. Four rounds of PCR amplified the ligated cDNA using nested alpha and beta constant-region primers plus SP2. TCRdb processed the UMI-ligation and nested PCR reads anew with MiXCR; each CDR3 protein has one entry. The sample holds some 110,000 distinct CDR3 sequences, 13% to 15% seen once. Sequential positive selection took CD4 T cells first, then CD8 T cells. A note on this clonotype: What it binds is unknown.

Study-level findings and limits: Naive repertoires, especially CD8, held a few larger clonotypes, possibly memory cells re-expressing CD45RA. From naive to CM, EM and EMRA, diversity decreased and Gini increased.

The sequenced sample was naive CD8+ T cells from blood. This rearrangement joins TRBV30 to TRBJ1-2; D is perhaps TRBD1 (6 bases). This sequence originates from a human donor in good health. In DNA, the CDR3 is TGTGCCTTTGGGGAATCCAGGGGCCAGGGCTACACCTTC. Protein: CAFGESRGQGYTF.